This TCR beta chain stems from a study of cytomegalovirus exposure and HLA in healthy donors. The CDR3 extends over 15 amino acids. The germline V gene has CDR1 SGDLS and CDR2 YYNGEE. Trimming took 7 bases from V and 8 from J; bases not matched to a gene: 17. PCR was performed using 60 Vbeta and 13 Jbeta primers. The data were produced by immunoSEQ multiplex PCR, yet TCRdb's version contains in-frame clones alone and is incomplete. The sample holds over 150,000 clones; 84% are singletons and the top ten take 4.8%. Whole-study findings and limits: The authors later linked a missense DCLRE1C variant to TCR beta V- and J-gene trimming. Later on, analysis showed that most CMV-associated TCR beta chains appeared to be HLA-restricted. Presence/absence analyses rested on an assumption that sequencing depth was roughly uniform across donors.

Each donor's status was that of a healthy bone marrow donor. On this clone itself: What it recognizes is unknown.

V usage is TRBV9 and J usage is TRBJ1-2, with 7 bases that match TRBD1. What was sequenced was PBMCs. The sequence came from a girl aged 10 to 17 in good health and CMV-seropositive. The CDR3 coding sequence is TGTGCCAGCCGAAGGACAGGATTGGAGGGTATCGGCTACACCTTC. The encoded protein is CASRRTGLEGIGYTF.